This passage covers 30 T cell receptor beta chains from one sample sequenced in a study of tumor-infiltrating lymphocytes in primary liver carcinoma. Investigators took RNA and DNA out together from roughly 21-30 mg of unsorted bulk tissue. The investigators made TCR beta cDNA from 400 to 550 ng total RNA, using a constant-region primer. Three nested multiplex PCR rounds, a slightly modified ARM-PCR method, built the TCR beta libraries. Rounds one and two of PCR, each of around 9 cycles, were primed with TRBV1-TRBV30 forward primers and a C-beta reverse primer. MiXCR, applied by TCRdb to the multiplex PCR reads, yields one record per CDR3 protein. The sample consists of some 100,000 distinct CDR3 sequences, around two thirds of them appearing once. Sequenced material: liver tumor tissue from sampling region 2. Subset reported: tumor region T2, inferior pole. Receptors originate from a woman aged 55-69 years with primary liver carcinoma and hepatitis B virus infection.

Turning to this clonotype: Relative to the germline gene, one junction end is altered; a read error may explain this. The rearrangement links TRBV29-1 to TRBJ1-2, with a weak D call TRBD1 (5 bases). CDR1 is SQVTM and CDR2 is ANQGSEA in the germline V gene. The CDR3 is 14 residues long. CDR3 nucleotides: TGCAGTGTTGCCCGGGGGACGGGCGCCAGCGGCTACACCTTC. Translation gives CSVARGTGASGYTF.

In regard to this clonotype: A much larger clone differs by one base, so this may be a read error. This CDR3 reads CASRGSHPTDTQYF. Here the CDR3 DNA reads TGTGCCTCGAGGGGCAGCCACCCCACTGATACGCAGTATTTT. This sequence joins TRBV30 and TRBJ2-3, with D possibly being TRBD1 or TRBD2 (5 bases each). The CDR3 runs to 14 residues. The germline gives CDR1 GTSNPN, CDR2 SVGIG (reference sequence). With 7 bases removed from V and 6 bases from J, the gap between germline ends came to 20 bases.

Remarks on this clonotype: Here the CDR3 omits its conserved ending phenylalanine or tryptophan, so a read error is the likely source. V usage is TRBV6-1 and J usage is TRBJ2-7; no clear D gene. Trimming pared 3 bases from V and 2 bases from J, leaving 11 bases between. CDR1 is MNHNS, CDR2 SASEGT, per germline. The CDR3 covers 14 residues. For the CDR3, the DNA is TGTGCCAGCAGTGAGATCAGCACAGCCTACGAGCAGTACCTC. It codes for CASSEISTAYEQYL.

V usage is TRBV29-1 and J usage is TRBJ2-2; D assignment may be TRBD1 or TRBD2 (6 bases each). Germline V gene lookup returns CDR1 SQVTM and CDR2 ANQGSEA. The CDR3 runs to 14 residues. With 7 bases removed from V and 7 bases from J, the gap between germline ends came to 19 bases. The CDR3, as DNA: TGCAGCGCCACTAGGGGGGCCGGCCACGGGGAGCTGTTTTTT. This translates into CSATRGAGHGELFF.

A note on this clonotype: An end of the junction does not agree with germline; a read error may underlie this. CDR3 sequence reads: CTSSLRLAMGNEKFF. The CDR3 DNA is TGTACCAGTAGCTTGAGACTAGCGATGGGCAATGAGAAGTTCTTC. The rearrangement joins TRBV11-2 to TRBJ2-1; 8 bases are shared with TRBD2. Germline lookup yields CDR1 SGHAT and CDR2 FQNNGV. The CDR3 spans 15 residues.

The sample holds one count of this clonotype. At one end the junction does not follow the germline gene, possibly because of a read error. CDR3 in amino acids: CASTDQREGNEPFF. The CDR3 DNA reads TGTGCCAGCACCGATCAGCGGGAGGGCAATGAGCCGTTCTTC. The chain has TRBV12-3 or TRBV12-4 and TRBJ2-1; 10 bases align to TRBD2. This CDR3 region has 14 residues.

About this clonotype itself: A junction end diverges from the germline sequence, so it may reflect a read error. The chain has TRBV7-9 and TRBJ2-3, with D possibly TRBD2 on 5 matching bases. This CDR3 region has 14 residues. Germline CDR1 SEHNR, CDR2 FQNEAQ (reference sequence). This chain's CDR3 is CASSLRGSTDKQYF. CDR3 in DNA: TGTGCCAGCAGCTTAAGAGGGAGCACAGATAAGCAGTATTTT.

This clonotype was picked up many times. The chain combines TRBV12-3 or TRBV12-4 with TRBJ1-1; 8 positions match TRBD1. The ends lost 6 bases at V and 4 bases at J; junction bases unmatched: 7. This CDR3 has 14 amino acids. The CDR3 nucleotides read TGTGCCAGCAGCGCACAAACAGGGGGCACTGAAGCTTTCTTT. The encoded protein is CASSAQTGGTEAFF.

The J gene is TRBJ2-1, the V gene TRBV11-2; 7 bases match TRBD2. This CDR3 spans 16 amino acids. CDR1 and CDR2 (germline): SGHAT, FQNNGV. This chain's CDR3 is CPNSPRLAGTYNEQFF. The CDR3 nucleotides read TGTCCCAACAGCCCCCGACTAGCAGGAACCTACAATGAGCAGTTCTTC.

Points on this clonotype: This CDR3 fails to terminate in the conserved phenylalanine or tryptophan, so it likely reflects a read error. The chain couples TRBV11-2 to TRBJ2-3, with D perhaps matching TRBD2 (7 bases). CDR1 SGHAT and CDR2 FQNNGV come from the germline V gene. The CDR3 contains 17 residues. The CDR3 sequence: CASILGGLTYMSDTQYL. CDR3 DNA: TGTGCCAGCATCTTAGGGGGACTAACGTACATGTCAGATACGCAGTATCTT.

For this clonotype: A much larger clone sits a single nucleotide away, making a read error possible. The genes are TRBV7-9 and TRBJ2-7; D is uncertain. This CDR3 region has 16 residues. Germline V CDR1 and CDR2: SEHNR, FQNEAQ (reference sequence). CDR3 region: CVSSFGFGAVSYEQYF. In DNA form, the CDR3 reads TGTGTCAGCAGCTTTGGGTTCGGAGCCGTCTCCTACGAGCAGTACTTC. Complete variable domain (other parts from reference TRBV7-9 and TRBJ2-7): DTGVSQNPRHKITKRGQNVTFRCDPISEHNRLYWYRQTLGQGPEFLTYFQNEAQLEKSRLLSDRFSAERPKGSFSTLEIQRTEQGDSAMYLCVSSFGFGAVSYEQYFGPGTRLTVT.

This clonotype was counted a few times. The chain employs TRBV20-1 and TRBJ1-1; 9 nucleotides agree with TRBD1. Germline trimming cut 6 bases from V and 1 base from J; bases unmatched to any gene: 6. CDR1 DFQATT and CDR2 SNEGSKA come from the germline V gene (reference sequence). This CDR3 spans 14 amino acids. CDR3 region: CSAKTTGGNTEAFF. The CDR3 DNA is TGCAGTGCCAAAACGACAGGGGGGAACACTGAAGCTTTCTTT.

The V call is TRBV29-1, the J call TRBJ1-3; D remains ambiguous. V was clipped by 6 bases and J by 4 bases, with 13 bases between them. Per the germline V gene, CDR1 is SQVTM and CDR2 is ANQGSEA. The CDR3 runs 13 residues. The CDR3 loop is CSVIPSLGNTIYF. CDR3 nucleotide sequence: TGCAGCGTCATACCTTCACTAGGAAACACCATATATTTT.

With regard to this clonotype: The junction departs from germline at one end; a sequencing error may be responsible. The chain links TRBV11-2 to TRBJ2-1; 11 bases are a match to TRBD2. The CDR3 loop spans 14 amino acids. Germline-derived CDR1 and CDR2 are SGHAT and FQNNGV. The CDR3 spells CASNLAGGPLEQLF. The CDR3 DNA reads TGTGCCAGCAACTTAGCGGGAGGGCCGCTTGAACAGCTCTTC. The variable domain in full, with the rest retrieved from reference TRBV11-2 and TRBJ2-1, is EAGVAQSPRYKIIEKRQSVAFWCNPISGHATLYWYQQILGQGPKLLIQFQNNGVVDDSQLPKDRFSAERLKGVDSTLKIQPAKLEDSAVYLCASNLAGGPLEQLFGPGTRLTVL.

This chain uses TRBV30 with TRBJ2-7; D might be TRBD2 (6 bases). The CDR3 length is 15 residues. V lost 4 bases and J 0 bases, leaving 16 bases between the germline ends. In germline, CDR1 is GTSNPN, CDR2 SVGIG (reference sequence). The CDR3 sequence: CAWNVWGTASYEQYF. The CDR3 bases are TGTGCCTGGAATGTATGGGGGACTGCCTCCTACGAGCAGTACTTC.

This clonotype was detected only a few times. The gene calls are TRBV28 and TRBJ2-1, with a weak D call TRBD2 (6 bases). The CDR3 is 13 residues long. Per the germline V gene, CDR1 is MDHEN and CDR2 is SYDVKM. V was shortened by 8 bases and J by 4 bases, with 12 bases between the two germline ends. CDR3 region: CASGAEGYNEQFF. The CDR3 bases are TGTGCCAGCGGGGCGGAGGGGTACAATGAGCAGTTCTTC.

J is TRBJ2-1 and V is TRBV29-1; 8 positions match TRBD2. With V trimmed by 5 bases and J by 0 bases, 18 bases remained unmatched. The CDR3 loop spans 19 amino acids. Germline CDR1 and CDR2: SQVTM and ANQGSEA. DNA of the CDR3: TGCAGCGTTAGATCGGGGACTAGGGGAATAAAAAGCTCCTACAATGAGCAGTTCTTC. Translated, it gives CSVRSGTRGIKSSYNEQFF.

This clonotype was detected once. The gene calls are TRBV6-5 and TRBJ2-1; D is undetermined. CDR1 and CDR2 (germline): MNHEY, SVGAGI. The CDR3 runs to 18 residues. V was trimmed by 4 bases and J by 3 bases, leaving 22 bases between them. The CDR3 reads CASSFLSSHPFFYNEQFF. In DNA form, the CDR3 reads TGTGCCAGCAGTTTCCTTTCTTCTCATCCGTTCTTCTACAATGAGCAGTTCTTC.

CDR3 bases: TGTGCCAGCAGTTCCTCAAATAGCAATCAGCCCCAGCATTTT. It encodes CASSSSNSNQPQHF. The chain is built from TRBV6-2 or TRBV6-3 and TRBJ1-5; D is unresolved. Germline CDR1 reads MNHEY; CDR2 reads SVGEGT. Trimming removed 4 bases at V and 0 bases at J, with 7 bases between. The CDR3 consists of 14 residues.

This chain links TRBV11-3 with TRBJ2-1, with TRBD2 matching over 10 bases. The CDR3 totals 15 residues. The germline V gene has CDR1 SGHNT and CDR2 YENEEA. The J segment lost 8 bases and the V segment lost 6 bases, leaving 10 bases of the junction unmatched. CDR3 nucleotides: TGTGCCAGCAGAGCTCTAGCGGGGGCCCTCGATGAGCAGTTCTTC. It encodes CASRALAGALDEQFF.

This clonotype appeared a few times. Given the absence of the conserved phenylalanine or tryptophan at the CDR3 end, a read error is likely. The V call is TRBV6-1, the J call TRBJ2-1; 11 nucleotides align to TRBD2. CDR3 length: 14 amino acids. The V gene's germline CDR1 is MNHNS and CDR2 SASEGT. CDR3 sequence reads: CVSSLVAGGREQFL. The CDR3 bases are TGTGTCAGCAGTTTGGTAGCGGGAGGGCGTGAGCAGTTCTTA.

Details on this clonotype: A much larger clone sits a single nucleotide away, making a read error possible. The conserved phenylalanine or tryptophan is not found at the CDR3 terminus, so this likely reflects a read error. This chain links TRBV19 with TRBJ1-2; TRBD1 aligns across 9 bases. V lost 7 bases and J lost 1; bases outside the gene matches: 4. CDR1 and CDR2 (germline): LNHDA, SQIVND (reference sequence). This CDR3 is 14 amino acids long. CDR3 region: CASTTTGGNYGYTL. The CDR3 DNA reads TGTGCCAGTACCACGACAGGGGGTAACTATGGCTACACCTTA.

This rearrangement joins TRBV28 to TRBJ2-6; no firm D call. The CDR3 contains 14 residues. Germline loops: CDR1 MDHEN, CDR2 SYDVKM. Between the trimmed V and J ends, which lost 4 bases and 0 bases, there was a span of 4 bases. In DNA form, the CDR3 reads TGTGCCAGCAGTTCTCACTCTGGGGCCAACGTCCTGACTTTC. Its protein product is CASSSHSGANVLTF.

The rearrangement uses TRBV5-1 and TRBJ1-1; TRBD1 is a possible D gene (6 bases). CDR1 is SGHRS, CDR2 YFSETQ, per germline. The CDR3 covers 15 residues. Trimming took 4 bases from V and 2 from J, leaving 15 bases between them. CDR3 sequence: CASSPLAGANTEAFF. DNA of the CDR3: TGCGCCAGCAGCCCCCTGGCGGGGGCTAACACTGAAGCTTTCTTT.

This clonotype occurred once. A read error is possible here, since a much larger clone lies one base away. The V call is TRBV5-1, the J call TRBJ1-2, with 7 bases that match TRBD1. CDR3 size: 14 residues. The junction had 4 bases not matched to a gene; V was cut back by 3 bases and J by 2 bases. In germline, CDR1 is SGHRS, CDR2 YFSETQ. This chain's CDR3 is CASSSIRGNYGYTF. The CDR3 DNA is TGCGCCAGCAGCTCGATCAGGGGGAACTATGGCTACACCTTC. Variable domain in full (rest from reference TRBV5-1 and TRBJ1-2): KAGVTQTPRYLIKTRGQQVTLSCSPISGHRSVSWYQQTPGQGLQFLFEYFSETQRNKGNFPGRFSGRQFSNSRSEMNVSTLELGDSALYLCASSSIRGNYGYTFGSGTRLTVV.

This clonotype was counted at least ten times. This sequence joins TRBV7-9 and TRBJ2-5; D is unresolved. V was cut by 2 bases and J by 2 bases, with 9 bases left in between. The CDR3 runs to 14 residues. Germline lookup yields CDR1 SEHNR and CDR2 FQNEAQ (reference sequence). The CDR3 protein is CASSLRARQETQYF. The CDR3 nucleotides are TGTGCCAGCAGCTTACGTGCCCGGCAAGAGACCCAGTACTTC.

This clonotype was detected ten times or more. The CDR3 region has the DNA TGTGCCAGCAGTTTGGACAGGAATCAGCCCCAGCATTTT. Protein: CASSLDRNQPQHF. The chain couples TRBV28 to TRBJ1-5; 7 bases agree with TRBD1. Germline assignment: CDR1 MDHEN and CDR2 SYDVKM. CDR3 length equals 13 residues. With V trimmed by 3 bases and J by 4 bases, 0 bases remained unmatched.

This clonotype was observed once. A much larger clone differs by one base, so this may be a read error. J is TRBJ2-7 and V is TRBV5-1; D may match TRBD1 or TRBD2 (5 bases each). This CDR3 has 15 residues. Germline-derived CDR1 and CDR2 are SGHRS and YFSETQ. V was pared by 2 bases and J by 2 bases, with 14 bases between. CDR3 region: CASSFRDASTYEQYF. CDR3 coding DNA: TGCGCCAGCAGCTTCCGGGACGCAAGCACCTACGAGCAGTACTTC.

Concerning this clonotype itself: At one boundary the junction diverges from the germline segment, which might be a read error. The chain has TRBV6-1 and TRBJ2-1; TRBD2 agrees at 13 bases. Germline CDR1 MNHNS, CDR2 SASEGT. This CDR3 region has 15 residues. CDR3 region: CPSNKGLAGMGEQFF. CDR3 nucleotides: TGTCCCAGCAACAAGGGACTAGCGGGAATGGGGGAGCAGTTCTTC.

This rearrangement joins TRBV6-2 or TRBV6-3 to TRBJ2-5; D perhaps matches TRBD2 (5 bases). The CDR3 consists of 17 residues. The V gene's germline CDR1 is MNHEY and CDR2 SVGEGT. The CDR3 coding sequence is TGTGTCAGTAGTTACTCCCCAAGAAGTGGGAGAAGAGAGACCCAGTACTTC. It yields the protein CVSSYSPRSGRRETQYF.